This TCR beta chain stems from a study of T cell responses to AZD1222 COVID-19 vaccine. About the study: Second-dose intervals of approximately 4 or approximately 12 weeks were pooled. General study points: Across the whole spike, CD4 TCRs peaked at regions 160-218 and 743-854. Reportedly, close to half of spike-specific TCRs are directed against unmutated variant regions. The study found Spike-specific TCR breadth and depth rose after two AZD1222 doses.

TCRdb's copy holds only in-frame clones and misses some; the assay was immunoSEQ multiplex PCR. The sample has under 200,000 clones; about 93% are singletons. As to this clone: Its target is unknown.

Source: peripheral blood, taken on day 0 of AZD1222 vaccination. The clonotype comes from an adult in good health.

CDR3 sequence (DNA): TGTGCCAGCACCCCGTCTTACTCTGGAAACACCATATATTTT. As protein: CASTPSYSGNTIYF. The V and J genes are TRBV6-2 or TRBV6-3 and TRBJ1-3; D is uncertain. Germline assignment: CDR1 MNHEY and CDR2 SVGEGT. The CDR3 contains 14 residues. Trimming shortened V by 7 bases and J by 0 bases, and 10 bases separated the two germline ends.